Listed here are 13 T cell receptor beta chains from one sample, sequenced in a study of T cells in Graves' hyperthyroidism and ophthalmopathy. Amplified TCR beta CDR3 regions derived from RNA transcripts. First-round RT-PCR with HTBI primers amplified the TCR CDR3 region. A single record per CDR3 protein comes from TCRdb applying MiXCR to the multiplex PCR reads. The table records more than 95,000 distinct CDR3 sequences, approximately 48% of them present only once. The sequenced material came from blood. All receptors come from a man between 35 and 55 years old with Graves' hyperthyroidism.

This clonotype appeared once. The chain has TRBV7-7 and TRBJ2-1; TRBD2 aligns across 11 bases. CDR3 length: 14 residues. The V gene's germline CDR1 is SSHAT and CDR2 FNYEAQ (reference sequence). The CDR3 protein is CASGGANLYNEQFF. CDR3 nucleotides: TGTGCTAGCGGGGGGGCCAATCTTTACAATGAGCAGTTCTTC.

Ten or more counts support this clonotype. The V gene is TRBV20-1, the J gene TRBJ2-1, with 10 bases aligning to TRBD1. This CDR3 comprises 14 residues. The V gene's germline CDR1 is DFQATT and CDR2 SNEGSKA (reference sequence). Losses at the gene ends were 6 bases for V and 7 bases for J; bases not matched to a gene: 9. The chain's CDR3 is CSARWGQGTNEQFF. CDR3 coding DNA: TGCAGTGCCCGATGGGGACAGGGGACAAATGAGCAGTTCTTC.

This clonotype was detected many times. The chain joins TRBV7-2 to TRBJ1-5; maybe TRBD1 (5 bases). CDR3 length: 16 residues. Germline V gives CDR1 SGHTA, CDR2 FQGNSA. V lost 5 bases and J 2 bases, leaving 16 bases between the germline ends. The DNA of the CDR3 is TGTGCCAGCAGCCAAGATAGTAGGGGAGGCAATCAGCCCCAGCATTTT. Translating it yields CASSQDSRGGNQPQHF. Complete variable domain (other parts from reference TRBV7-2 and TRBJ1-5): GAGVSQSPSNKVTEKGKDVELRCDPISGHTALYWYRQSLGQGLEFLIYFQGNSAPDKSGLPSDRFSAERTGGSVSTLTIQRTQQEDSAVYLCASSQDSRGGNQPQHFGDGTRLSIL.

The V gene is TRBV20-1, the J gene TRBJ2-7, with TRBD2 as a possible D gene (5 bases). V was clipped by 0 bases and J by 0 bases, with 12 bases between them. Looked up from germline, CDR1 is DFQATT and CDR2 is SNEGSKA (reference sequence). The CDR3 length is 15 residues. The CDR3: CSARDGGWNSYEQYF. In DNA, the CDR3 is TGCAGTGCTAGAGATGGCGGGTGGAACTCCTACGAGCAGTACTTC.

The V call is TRBV7-9, the J call TRBJ2-1; maybe TRBD1 (6 bases). Looked up from germline, CDR1 is SEHNR and CDR2 is FQNEAQ (reference sequence). V dropped 5 bases and J dropped 8 bases, with 16 bases sitting between them. This CDR3 comprises 14 residues. The CDR3 protein is CASSVTGPPDEQFF. The CDR3 nucleotides are TGTGCCAGCAGCGTCACAGGGCCCCCCGATGAGCAGTTCTTC.

This clonotype was seen ten or more times. The V gene is TRBV7-9, the J gene TRBJ2-2; a possible D gene is TRBD1 (6 bases). V lost 2 bases and J 0 bases, leaving 10 bases between the germline ends. CDR1 SEHNR and CDR2 FQNEAQ come from the germline V gene (reference sequence). The CDR3 spans 16 residues. This CDR3 is CASSLSGASNTGELFF. The CDR3 DNA reads TGTGCCAGCAGCTTATCAGGGGCCTCGAACACCGGGGAGCTGTTTTTT. The entire variable domain, with the rest obtained from reference TRBV7-9 and TRBJ2-2, is as follows: DTGVSQNPRHKITKRGQNVTFRCDPISEHNRLYWYRQTLGQGPEFLTYFQNEAQLEKSRLLSDRFSAERPKGSFSTLEIQRTEQGDSAMYLCASSLSGASNTGELFFGEGSRLTVL.

The gene calls are TRBV2 and TRBJ2-3, with 7 positions matching TRBD2. CDR3 length equals 14 residues. CDR1 SNHLY and CDR2 FYNNEI come from the germline V gene. The V gene end was trimmed by 2 bases and the J gene end by 3 bases; junction bases not matched to a gene: 2. In DNA, the CDR3 is TGTGCCAGCAGTGAAACCGGGAGGACAGATACGCAGTATTTT. Amino acids: CASSETGRTDTQYF.

This clonotype was seen many times. The chain links TRBV6-8 to TRBJ1-2, with a possible D match to TRBD1 (6 bases). CDR3 length: 14 amino acids. V lost 8 bases to trimming and J lost 4 bases, with 17 bases between them. Germline values: CDR1 MNHGY, CDR2 SAAAGT. This CDR3 is CASPRRAGAYGYTF. The CDR3 DNA reads as TGTGCCAGCCCTCGAAGGGCGGGGGCCTATGGCTACACCTTC.

As for this clonotype: A read error is likely, as this CDR3 ends without the conserved phenylalanine or tryptophan. V usage is TRBV20-1 and J usage is TRBJ2-7; 7 bases are a match to TRBD2. The V segment lost 3 bases and the J segment 6 bases; nucleotides outside the gene matches: 20. Germline-derived CDR1 and CDR2 are DFQATT and SNEGSKA (reference sequence). This CDR3 is 17 amino acids long. In DNA, the CDR3 is TGCAGTGCTAGGGGGGTTAGCGGGTGGAACTCCAAGGGCGAGCAGTACCTC. It translates to CSARGVSGWNSKGEQYL.

This clonotype was observed at least ten times. The rearrangement uses TRBV19 and TRBJ2-5, with D maybe TRBD1 (5 bases). In germline, CDR1 is LNHDA, CDR2 SQIVND (reference sequence). Trimming pared 6 bases from V and 4 bases from J, leaving 9 bases between. CDR3 length: 12 residues. CDR3 loop: CASSPRGETQYF. CDR3 bases: TGTGCCAGTAGCCCTAGGGGAGAGACCCAGTACTTC.

Concerning this clonotype itself: The junction does not match germline at one end; this may be a read error. The J gene is TRBJ2-7, the V gene TRBV20-1; D is possibly TRBD1 (6 bases). This CDR3 contains 9 residues. From germline, CDR1 is DFQATT and CDR2 SNEGSKA (reference sequence). The CDR3 bases are TGCAGTGCTAGAGATCAACAGGGCTTC. Its translation: CSARDQQGF.

The rearrangement links TRBV29-1 to TRBJ2-1; 10 bases map to TRBD1. V lost 1 base to trimming and J lost 6 bases; unmatched junction nucleotides: 3. The CDR3 sequence is 14 residues long. The germline CDR1 and CDR2 sequences are SQVTM and ANQGSEA. CDR3 sequence reads: CSVEVWDRGNEQFF. DNA for the CDR3: TGCAGCGTTGAAGTATGGGACAGGGGCAATGAGCAGTTCTTC.

The J gene is TRBJ2-5, the V gene TRBV20-1, with TRBD2 identical over 9 bases. V shed 3 bases, J shed 4 bases, and the junction held 6 bases outside the gene matches. Per germline, CDR1 DFQATT and CDR2 SNEGSKA (reference sequence). The CDR3 is 14 residues long. The DNA for the CDR3 is TGCAGTGCTAGGGGGGTTAGCGGGGGAGAGACCCAGTACTTC. It codes for CSARGVSGGETQYF.